A single sample is the source of the 8 T cell receptor beta chains below, sequenced in a study of cytomegalovirus exposure and HLA in healthy donors. The PCR employed 60 Vbeta primers together with 13 Jbeta primers. The repertoire was sequenced with immunoSEQ multiplex PCR; TCRdb's copy has only in-frame clones and lacks some. This sample's table reports 65,000 to 90,000 clones. The material sequenced was PBMCs. The receptors derive from a female donor in good health and CMV-seropositive.

The CDR3, as DNA: TGTGCCAGCAGCTCGGGGGTCGACACTGAAGCTTTCTTT. Protein: CASSSGVDTEAFF. V gene TRBV7-9 combines with J gene TRBJ1-1; weak D call: TRBD1 (5 bases). Germline assignment: CDR1 SEHNR and CDR2 FQNEAQ (reference sequence). This CDR3 spans 13 amino acids. The V end was cut by 4 bases, the J end by 3 bases, with 9 bases between.

This chain uses TRBV11-1 with TRBJ2-3; D perhaps matches TRBD1 (6 bases). The CDR3 contains 16 residues. Between the trimmed V and J ends, which lost 5 bases and 0 bases, there was a span of 15 bases. The germline gives CDR1 SGHAT, CDR2 FQDESV (reference sequence). In DNA, the CDR3 is TGTGCCAGCAGCATACGAGGGACAACGAGCACAGATACGCAGTATTTT. It yields the protein CASSIRGTTSTDTQYF.

The chain couples TRBV29-1 to TRBJ2-7; D is perhaps TRBD1 (6 bases). This CDR3 has 14 residues. Germline V CDR1 and CDR2: SQVTM, ANQGSEA. Trimming removed 0 bases at V and 3 bases at J, with 12 bases between. The CDR3 bases are TGCAGCGTTGAAGAGGGGACAACCTACTACGAGCAGTACTTC. Protein: CSVEEGTTYYEQYF.

The chain couples TRBV7-2 to TRBJ1-1; D unclear. The ends were cut back, 1 base at V and 5 bases at J, with 8 bases in the middle. The CDR3 has 13 amino acids. The V gene's germline CDR1 is SGHTA and CDR2 FQGNSA. CDR3 sequence reads: CASSLGWETEAFF. The CDR3 nucleotides are TGTGCCAGCAGCTTAGGGTGGGAGACTGAAGCTTTCTTT.

The genes are TRBV4-3 and TRBJ2-2; TRBD2 might be the D (5 bases). The CDR3 loop spans 17 amino acids. CDR1 is LGHNA, CDR2 YSLEER, per germline. V was pared by 5 bases and J by 0 bases, with 16 bases between. In nucleotides, the CDR3 is TGCGCCAGCAGCGGGATCAGACGGGATACGAACACCGGGGAGCTGTTTTTT. It specifies CASSGIRRDTNTGELFF.

The V call is TRBV5-6, the J call TRBJ1-1; no definite D call. V dropped 1 base and J dropped 4 bases, with 5 bases sitting between them. The CDR3 has 12 amino acids. CDR1 is SGHDT, CDR2 YYEEEE, per germline. CDR3 sequence reads: CASSLTVTEAFF. The CDR3 nucleotides are TGTGCCAGCAGCTTGACGGTCACTGAAGCTTTCTTT.

The chain is built from TRBV28 and TRBJ2-7; 9 bases agree with TRBD1. V was clipped by 5 bases and J by 7 bases; unmatched bases: 9. The CDR3 has 14 residues. Germline loops: CDR1 MDHEN, CDR2 SYDVKM. CDR3 nucleotides: TGTGCCAGCAGTACCGGACAGGGGTTCCTGGAGCAGTACTTC. Protein sequence: CASSTGQGFLEQYF. The variable domain in full, completed from reference TRBV28 and TRBJ2-7, reads DVKVTQSSRYLVKRTGEKVFLECVQDMDHENMFWYRQDPGLGLRLIYFSYDVKMKEKGDIPEGYSVSREKKERFSLILESASTNQTSMYLCASSTGQGFLEQYFGPGTRLTVT.

As to this clone: A junction boundary mismatches the germline segment, possibly from a read error. Other DNA variants within this sample encode the same CDR3. V gene TRBV6-1 combines with J gene TRBJ1-6, with 7 bases identical to TRBD1. This CDR3 has 15 amino acids. Germline V lookup: CDR1 MNHNS, CDR2 SASEGT. The CDR3 DNA reads TGTGCCAGCAGTGATGACAGGGTTGGGAGTTCACCCCTACACTTT. Protein sequence: CASSDDRVGSSPLHF.